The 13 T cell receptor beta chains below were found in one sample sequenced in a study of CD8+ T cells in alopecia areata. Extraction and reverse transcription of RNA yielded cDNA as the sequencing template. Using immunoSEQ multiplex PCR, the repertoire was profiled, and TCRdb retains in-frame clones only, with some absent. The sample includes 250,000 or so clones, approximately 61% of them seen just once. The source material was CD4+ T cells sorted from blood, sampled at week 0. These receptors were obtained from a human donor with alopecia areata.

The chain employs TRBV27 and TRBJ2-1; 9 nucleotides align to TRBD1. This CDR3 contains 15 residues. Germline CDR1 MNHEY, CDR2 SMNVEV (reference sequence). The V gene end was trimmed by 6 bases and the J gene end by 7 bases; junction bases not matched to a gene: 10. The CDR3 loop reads CASSQDRGRENEQFF. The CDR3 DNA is TGTGCCAGCAGCCAGGACAGGGGAAGGGAAAATGAGCAGTTCTTC.

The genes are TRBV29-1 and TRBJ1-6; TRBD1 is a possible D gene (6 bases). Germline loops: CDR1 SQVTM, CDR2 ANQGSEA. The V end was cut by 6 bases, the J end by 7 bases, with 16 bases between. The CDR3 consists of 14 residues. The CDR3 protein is CSVLQGPGNSPLHF. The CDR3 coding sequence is TGCAGCGTCCTACAGGGACCGGGGAATTCACCCCTCCACTTT.

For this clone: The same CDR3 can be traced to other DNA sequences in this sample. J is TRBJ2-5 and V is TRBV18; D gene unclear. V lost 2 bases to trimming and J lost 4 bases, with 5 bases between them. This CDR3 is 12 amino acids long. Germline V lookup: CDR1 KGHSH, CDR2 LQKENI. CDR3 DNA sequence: TGTGCCAGCTCACCAAAGGGAGAGACCCAGTACTTC. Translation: CASSPKGETQYF.

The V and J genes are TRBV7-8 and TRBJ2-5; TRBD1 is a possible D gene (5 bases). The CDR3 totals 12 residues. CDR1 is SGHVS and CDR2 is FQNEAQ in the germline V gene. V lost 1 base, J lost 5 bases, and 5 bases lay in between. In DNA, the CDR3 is TGTGCCAGCAGCTTAGACAGGGAGACCCAGTACTTC. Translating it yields CASSLDRETQYF. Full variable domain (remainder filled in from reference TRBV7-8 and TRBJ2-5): GAGVSQSPRYKVAKRGQDVALRCDPISGHVSLFWYQQALGQGPEFLTYFQNEAQLDKSGLPSDRFFAERPEGSVSTLKIQRTQQEDSAVYLCASSLDRETQYFGPGTRLLVL.

The CDR3 DNA follows: TGCGCCAGCAGCCAAGGTCGGGACAGGGGGGCGTATGGCTACACCTTC. Translating it yields CASSQGRDRGAYGYTF. The V call is TRBV4-1, the J call TRBJ1-2, with 11 positions matching TRBD1. CDR1 and CDR2 (germline): MGHRA, YSYEKL. CDR3 size: 16 residues. V gave up 1 base and J gave up 5 bases; unmatched junction bases: 6.

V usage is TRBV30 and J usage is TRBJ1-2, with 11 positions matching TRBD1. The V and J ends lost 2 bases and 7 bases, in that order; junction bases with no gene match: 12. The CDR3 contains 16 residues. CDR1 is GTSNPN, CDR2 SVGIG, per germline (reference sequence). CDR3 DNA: TGTGCCTGGAGTAATTTAATAGGACAGGGGGCGAGTGGCTACACCTTC. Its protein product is CAWSNLIGQGASGYTF.

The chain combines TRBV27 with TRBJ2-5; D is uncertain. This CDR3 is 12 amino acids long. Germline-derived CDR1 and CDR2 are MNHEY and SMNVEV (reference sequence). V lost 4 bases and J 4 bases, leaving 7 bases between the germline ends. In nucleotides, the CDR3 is TGTGCCAGCAGTTCCTCTCCAGAGACCCAGTACTTC. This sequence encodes CASSSSPETQYF.

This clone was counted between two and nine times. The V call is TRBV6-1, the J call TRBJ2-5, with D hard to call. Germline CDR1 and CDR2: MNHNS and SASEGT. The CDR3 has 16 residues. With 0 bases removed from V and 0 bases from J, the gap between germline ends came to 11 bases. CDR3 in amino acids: CASSEALRQDQETQYF. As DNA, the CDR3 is TGTGCCAGCAGTGAAGCGCTTCGGCAGGACCAAGAGACCCAGTACTTC.

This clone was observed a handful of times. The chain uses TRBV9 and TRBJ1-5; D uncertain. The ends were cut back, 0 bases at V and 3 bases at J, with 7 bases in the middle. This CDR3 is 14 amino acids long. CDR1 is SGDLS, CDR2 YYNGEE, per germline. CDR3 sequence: CASSVGAYNQPQHF. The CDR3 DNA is TGTGCCAGCAGCGTAGGGGCATACAATCAGCCCCAGCATTTT.

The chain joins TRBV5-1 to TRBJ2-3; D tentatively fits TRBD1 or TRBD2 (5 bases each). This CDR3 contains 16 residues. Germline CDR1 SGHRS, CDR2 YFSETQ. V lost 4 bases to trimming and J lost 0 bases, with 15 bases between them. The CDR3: CASSPRGDSSTDTQYF. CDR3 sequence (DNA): TGCGCCAGCAGCCCCCGGGGCGATTCTAGCACAGATACGCAGTATTTT.

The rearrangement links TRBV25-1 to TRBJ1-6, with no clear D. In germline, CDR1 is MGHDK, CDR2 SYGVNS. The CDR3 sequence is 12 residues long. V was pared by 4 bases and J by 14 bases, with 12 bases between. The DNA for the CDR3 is TGTGCCAGCAGTGGGCTCAACAAGGCCCTCCACTTT. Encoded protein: CASSGLNKALHF. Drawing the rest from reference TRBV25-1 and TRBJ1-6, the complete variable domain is EADIYQTPRYLVIGTGKKITLECSQTMGHDKMYWYQQDPGMELHLIHYSYGVNSTEKGDLSSESTVSRIRTEHFPLTLESARPSHTSQYLCASSGLNKALHFGNGTRLTVT.

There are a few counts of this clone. CDR3: CSGLGTGDSAYEQYF. The CDR3 DNA sequence: TGCAGCGGTCTGGGAACGGGAGATTCAGCCTACGAGCAGTACTTC. This chain joins TRBV29-1 and TRBJ2-7, with D possibly matching TRBD2 (6 bases). There are 15 residues in the CDR3. V was cut by 7 bases and J by 2 bases, with 21 bases left in between. Per the germline V gene, CDR1 is SQVTM and CDR2 is ANQGSEA.

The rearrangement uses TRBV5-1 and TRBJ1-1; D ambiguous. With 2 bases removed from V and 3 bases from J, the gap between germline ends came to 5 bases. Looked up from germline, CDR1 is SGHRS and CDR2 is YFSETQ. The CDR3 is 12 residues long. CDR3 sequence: CASSLTDTEAFF. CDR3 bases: TGCGCCAGCAGCTTAACAGACACTGAAGCTTTCTTT.